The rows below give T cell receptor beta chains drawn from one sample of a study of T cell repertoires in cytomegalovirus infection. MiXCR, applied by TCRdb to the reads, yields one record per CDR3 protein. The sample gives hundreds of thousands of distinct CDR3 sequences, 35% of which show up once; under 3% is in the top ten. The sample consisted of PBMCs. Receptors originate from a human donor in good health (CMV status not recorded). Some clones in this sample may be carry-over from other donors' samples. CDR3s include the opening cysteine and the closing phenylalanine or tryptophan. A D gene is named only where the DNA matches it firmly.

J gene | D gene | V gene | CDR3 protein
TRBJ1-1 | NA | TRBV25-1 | CASSESGQGNTEAFF
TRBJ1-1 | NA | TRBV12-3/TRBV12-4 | CASAVTNTEAFF
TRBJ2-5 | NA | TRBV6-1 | CASSEVGWRETQYF
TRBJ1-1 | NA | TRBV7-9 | CASSSTGTWDTEAFF
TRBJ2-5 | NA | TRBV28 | CASSLTGNRRETQYF
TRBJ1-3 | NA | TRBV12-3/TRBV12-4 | CASSSYIRPGNTIYF
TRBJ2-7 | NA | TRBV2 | CASLLKGSLGQYF
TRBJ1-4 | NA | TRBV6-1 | CASNSQFATNEKLFF
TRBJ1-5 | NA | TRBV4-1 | CASSQDGTVLQPQHF
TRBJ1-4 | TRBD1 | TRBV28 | CASIRTGSNEKLFF
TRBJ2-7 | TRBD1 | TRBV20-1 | CSARVKGAAYEQYF
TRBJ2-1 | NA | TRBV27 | CASSLSTSSEQFF
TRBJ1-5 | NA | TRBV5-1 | CASSRGDYSNQPQHF
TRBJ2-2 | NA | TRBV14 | CASSQRESWGTGELFF
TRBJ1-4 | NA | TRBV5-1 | CASSLEIGRGATNGKLFF
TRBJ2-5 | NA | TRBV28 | CASSLTKIGGRTQYF
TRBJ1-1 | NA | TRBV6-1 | CAATPLGLNTEAFF
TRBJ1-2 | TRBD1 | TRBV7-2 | CASKGQGGGYTF
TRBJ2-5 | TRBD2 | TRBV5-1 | CASSLVLAGQETQYF
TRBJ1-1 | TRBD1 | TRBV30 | CAWSGQGNTEAFF
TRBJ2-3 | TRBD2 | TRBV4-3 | CASKSAGGITDTQYF
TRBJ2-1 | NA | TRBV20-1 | CSASLNRYNEQFF
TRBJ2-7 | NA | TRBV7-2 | CASSGGADSTYEQYF
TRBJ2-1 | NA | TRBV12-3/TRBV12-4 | CASSFQGVEQFF
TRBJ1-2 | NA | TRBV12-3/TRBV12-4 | CASSPNPLSVNYGYTF
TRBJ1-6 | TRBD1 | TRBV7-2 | CASSSGGTGGVLNSPLHF
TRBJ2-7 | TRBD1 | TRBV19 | CASSGQGSSYEQYF
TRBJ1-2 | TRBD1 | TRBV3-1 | CAISSAGQDSYGYTF
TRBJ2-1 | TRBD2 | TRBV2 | CASSSPSAGTSGGTSSYNEQFF
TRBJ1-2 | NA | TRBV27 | CASSQGANYGYTF
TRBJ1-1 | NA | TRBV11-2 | CASSLSEGYAAFF
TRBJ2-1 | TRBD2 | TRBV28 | CASRSRTSGRLSYNEQFF
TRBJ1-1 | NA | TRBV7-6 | CASTPRGGGTEAFF
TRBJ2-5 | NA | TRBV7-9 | CASSLPGGEKTQYF
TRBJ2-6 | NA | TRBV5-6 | CASKDSSGANVLTF
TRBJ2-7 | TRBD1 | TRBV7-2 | CASGTVPSYEQYF
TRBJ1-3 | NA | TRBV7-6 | CASSFPASGNTIYF
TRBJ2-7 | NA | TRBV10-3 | CATMTGRDDEQYF
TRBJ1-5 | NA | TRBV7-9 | CATTDGNQPQHF
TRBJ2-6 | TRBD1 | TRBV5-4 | CASSAPGTGSLRGANVLTF
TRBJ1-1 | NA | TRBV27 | CASSLSFGREGTEAFF
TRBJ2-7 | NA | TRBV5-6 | CASSLWSWTSSYEQYF
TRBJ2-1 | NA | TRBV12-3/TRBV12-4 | CASSPRGGGASYNEQFF
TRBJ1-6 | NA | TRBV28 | CASSLVGFNSPLHF
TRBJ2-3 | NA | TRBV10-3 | CAISALGTFTDTQYF
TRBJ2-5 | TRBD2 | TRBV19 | CASTPTSGRGETQYF
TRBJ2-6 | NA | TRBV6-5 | CASSYSAGRYSGANGLTF
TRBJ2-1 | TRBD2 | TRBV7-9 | CASSFPGLADNNEQFF
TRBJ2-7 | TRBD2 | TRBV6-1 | CASRGTSGRIASYEQYF